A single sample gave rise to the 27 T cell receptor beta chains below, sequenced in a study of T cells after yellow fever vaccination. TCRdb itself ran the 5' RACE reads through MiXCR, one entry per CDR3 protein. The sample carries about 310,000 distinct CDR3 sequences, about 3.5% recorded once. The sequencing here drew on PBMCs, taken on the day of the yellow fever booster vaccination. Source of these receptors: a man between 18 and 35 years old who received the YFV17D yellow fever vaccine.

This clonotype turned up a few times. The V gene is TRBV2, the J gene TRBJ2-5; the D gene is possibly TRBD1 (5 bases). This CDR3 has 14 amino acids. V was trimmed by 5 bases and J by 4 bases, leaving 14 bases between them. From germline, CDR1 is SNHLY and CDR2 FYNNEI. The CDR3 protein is CASSPPPGLETQYF. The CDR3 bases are TGTGCCAGCAGTCCCCCCCCAGGGTTAGAGACCCAGTACTTC. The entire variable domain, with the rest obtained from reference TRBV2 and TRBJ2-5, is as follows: EPEVTQTPSHQVTQMGQEVILRCVPISNHLYFYWYRQILGQKVEFLVSFYNNEISEKSEIFDDQFSVERPDGSNFTLKIRSTKLEDSAMYFCASSPPPGLETQYFGPGTRLLVL.

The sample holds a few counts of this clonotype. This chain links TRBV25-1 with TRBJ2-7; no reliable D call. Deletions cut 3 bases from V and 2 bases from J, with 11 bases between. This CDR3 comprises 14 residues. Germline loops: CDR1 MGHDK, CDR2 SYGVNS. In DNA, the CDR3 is TGTGCCAGCAGTGAGTTTGCTAGAACCTACGAGCAGTACTTC. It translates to CASSEFARTYEQYF.

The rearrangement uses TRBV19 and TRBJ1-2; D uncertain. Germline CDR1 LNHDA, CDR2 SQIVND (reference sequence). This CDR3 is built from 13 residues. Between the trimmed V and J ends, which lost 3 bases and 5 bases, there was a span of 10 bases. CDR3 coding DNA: TGTGCCAGTAGTATTCCACTTTCTTATGGCTACACCTTC. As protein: CASSIPLSYGYTF.

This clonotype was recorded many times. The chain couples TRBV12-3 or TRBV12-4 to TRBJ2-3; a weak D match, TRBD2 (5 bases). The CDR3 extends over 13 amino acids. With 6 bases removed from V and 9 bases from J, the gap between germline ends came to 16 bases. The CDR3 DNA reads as TGTGCCAGCAGCTGGACTCTGGGTGGGACGCAGTATTTT. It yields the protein CASSWTLGGTQYF.

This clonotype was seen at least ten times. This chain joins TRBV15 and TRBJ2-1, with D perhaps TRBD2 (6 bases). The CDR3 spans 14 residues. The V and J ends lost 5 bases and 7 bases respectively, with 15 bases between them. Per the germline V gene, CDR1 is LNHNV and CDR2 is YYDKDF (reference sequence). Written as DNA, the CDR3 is TGTGCCACCAGCCGGGCAAATGGGGGGAATGAGCAGTTCTTC. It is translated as CATSRANGGNEQFF. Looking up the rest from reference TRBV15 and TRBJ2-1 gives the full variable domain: DAMVIQNPRYQVTQFGKPVTLSCSQTLNHNVMYWYQQKSSQAPKLLFHYYDKDFNNEADTPDNFQSRRPNTSFCFLDIRSPGLGDTAMYLCATSRANGGNEQFFGPGTRLTVL.

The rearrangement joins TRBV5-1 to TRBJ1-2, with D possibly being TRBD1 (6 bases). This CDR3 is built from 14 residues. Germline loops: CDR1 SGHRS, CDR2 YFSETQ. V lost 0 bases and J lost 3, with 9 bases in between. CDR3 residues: CASSLGQVHYGYTF. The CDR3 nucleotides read TGCGCCAGCAGCTTGGGACAGGTCCACTATGGCTACACCTTC.

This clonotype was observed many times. The CDR3 DNA is TGTGCCAGCAGATTTCCCCAGGGGGCGGCTGGGGCCAACGTCCTGACTTTC. Residues: CASRFPQGAAGANVLTF. This chain connects TRBV7-9 to TRBJ2-6; TRBD1 aligns across 8 bases. J gave up 2 bases and V 6 bases, and 9 bases lay outside the gene matches. The germline CDR1 and CDR2 sequences are SEHNR and FQNEAQ (reference sequence). The CDR3 has 17 residues.

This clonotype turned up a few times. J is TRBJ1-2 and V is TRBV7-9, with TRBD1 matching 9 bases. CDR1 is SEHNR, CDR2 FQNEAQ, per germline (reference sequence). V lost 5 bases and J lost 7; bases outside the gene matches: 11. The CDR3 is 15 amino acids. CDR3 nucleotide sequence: TGTGCCAGCAGCCCCCGGGACAGGGTGCTTCCTGGCTACACCTTC. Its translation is CASSPRDRVLPGYTF.

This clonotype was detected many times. This CDR3 reads CASSPDGAGMAETQYF. In nucleotides, the CDR3 is TGCGCCAGCAGCCCCGACGGGGCAGGGATGGCGGAGACCCAGTACTTC. This chain connects TRBV5-1 to TRBJ2-5; D may correspond to TRBD1 or TRBD2 (5 bases each). The germline V gene encodes CDR1 SGHRS and CDR2 YFSETQ. V was shortened by 4 bases and J by 5 bases, with 21 bases between the two germline ends. The CDR3 loop spans 16 amino acids.

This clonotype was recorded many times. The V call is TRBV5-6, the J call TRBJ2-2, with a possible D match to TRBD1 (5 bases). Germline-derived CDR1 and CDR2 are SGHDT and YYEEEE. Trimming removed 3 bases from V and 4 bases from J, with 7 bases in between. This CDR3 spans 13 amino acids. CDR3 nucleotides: TGTGCCAGCAGCTCCGACAGCACCGGGGAGCTGTTTTTT. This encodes CASSSDSTGELFF.

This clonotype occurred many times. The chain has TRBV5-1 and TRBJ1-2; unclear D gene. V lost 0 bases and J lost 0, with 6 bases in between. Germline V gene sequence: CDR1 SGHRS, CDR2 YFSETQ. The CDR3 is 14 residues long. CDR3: CASSLGWANYGYTF. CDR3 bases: TGCGCCAGCAGCTTGGGGTGGGCTAACTATGGCTACACCTTC.

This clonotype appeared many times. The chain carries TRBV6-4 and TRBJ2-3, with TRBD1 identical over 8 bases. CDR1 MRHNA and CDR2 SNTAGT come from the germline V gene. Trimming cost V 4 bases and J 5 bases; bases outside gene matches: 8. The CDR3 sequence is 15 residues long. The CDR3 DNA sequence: TGTGCCAGCAGTGGGGCAGGGGGCGGCGGAGATACGCAGTATTTT. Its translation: CASSGAGGGGDTQYF.

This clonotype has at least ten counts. CDR3 loop: CSARDLWGGPHGYTF. For the CDR3, the DNA is TGCAGTGCTAGAGATCTATGGGGGGGCCCCCATGGCTACACCTTC. The rearrangement links TRBV20-1 to TRBJ1-2; a possible D gene is TRBD1 (6 bases). The CDR3 covers 15 residues. The ends were cut back, 0 bases at V and 6 bases at J, with 17 bases in the middle. Germline V gene sequence: CDR1 DFQATT, CDR2 SNEGSKA (reference sequence).

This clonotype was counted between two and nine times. CDR3 loop: CSAHKTGNYEQYF. The CDR3 DNA reads as TGCAGTGCTCATAAGACAGGGAACTACGAGCAGTACTTC. V and J are TRBV20-1 and TRBJ2-7, with 7 bases identical to TRBD1. With 5 bases clipped from V and 3 bases from J, the junction kept 7 bases outside the gene matches. The germline CDR1 and CDR2 sequences are DFQATT and SNEGSKA (reference sequence). The CDR3 consists of 13 residues.

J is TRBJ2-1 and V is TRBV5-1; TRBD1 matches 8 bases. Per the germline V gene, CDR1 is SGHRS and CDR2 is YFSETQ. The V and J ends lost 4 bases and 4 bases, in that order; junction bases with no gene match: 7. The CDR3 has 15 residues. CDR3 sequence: CASSRRTGIYNEQFF. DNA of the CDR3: TGCGCCAGCAGCCGACGGACAGGGATATACAATGAGCAGTTCTTC.

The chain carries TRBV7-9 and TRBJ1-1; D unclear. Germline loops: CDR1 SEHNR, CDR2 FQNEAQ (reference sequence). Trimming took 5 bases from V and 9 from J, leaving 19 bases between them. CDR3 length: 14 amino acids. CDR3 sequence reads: CASSPRAGPGKAFF. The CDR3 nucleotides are TGTGCCAGCAGCCCACGGGCGGGTCCTGGAAAAGCTTTCTTT.

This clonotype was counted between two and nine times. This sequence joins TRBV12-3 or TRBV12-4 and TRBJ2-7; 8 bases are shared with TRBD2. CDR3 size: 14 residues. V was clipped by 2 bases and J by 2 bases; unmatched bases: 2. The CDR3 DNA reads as TGTGCCAGCAGTTTAAGAGCGGGGGCCTACGAGCAGTACTTC. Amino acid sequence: CASSLRAGAYEQYF.

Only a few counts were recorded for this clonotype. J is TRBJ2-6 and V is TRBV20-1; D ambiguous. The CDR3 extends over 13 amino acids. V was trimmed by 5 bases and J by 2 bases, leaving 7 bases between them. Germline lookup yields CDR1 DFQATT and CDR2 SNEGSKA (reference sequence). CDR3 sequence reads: CSAPDTGANVLTF. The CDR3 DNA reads TGCAGTGCTCCGGATACTGGGGCCAACGTCCTGACTTTC.

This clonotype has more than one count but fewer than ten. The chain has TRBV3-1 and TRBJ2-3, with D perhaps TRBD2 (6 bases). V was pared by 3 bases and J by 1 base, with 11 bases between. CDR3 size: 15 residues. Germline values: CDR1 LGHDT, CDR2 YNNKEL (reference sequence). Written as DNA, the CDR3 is TGTGCCAGCAGCCACGGGGGAGAGGGCACAGATACGCAGTATTTT. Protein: CASSHGGEGTDTQYF.

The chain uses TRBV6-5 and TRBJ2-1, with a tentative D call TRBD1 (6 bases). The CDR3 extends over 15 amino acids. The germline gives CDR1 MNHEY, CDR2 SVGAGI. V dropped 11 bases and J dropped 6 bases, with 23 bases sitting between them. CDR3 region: CASRRSQGPLNEQFF. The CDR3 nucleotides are TGTGCCTCCAGACGATCCCAGGGGCCCCTCAATGAGCAGTTCTTC.

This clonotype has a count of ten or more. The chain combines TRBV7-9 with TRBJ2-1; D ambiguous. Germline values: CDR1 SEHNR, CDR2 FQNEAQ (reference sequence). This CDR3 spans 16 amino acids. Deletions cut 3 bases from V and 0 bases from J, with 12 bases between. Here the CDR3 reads CASSFSWGISYNEQFF. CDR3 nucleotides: TGTGCCAGCAGCTTTTCTTGGGGTATCTCCTACAATGAGCAGTTCTTC.

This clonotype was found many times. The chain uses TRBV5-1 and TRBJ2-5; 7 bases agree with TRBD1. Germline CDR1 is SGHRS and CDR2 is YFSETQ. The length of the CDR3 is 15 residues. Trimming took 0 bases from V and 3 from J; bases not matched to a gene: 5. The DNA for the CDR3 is TGCGCCAGCAGCTTGGTTCCCCAGGGGGAAGAGACCCAGTACTTC. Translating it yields CASSLVPQGEETQYF.

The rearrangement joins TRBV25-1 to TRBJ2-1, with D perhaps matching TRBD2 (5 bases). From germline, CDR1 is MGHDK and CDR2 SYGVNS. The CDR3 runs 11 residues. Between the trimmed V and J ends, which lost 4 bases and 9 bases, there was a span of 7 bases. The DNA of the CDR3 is TGTGCCAGCAGTGGCGGGTTTGAGCAGTTCTTC. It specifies CASSGGFEQFF.

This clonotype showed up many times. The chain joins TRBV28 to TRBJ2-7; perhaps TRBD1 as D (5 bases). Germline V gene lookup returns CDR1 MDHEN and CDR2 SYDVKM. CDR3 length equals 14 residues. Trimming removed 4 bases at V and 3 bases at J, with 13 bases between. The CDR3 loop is CASSSRQKNYEQYV. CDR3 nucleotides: TGTGCCAGCAGTTCAAGACAGAAAAACTACGAGCAGTACGTC.

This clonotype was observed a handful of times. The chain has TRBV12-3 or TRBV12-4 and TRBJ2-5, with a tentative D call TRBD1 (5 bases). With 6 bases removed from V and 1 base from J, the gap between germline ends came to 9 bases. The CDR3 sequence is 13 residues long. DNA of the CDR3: TGTGCCAGCAGCCATCAGGGCCAAGAGACCCAGTACTTC. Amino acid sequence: CASSHQGQETQYF.

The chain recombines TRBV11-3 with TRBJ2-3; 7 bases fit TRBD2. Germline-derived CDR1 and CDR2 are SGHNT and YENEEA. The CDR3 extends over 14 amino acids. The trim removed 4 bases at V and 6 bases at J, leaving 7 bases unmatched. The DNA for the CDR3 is TGTGCCAGCAGCTCTCGAGGCGGGGGTGATACGCAGTATTTT. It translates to CASSSRGGGDTQYF.

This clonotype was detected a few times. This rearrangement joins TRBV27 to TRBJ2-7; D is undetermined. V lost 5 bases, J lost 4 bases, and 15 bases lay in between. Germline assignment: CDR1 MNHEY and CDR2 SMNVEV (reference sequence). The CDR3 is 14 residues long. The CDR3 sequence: CASSVDPGGYEQYV. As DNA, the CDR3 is TGTGCCAGCAGTGTAGACCCCGGTGGGTACGAGCAGTACGTC.